The present T cell receptor (beta chain) was sequenced within a study of T cell changes during pregnancy in multiple sclerosis. Losses at the gene ends were 5 bases for V and 1 base for J; bases not matched to a gene: 2. The germline V gene has CDR1 SEHNR and CDR2 FQNEAQ (reference sequence). The CDR3 runs 14 residues. Profiling relied on immunoSEQ multiplex PCR, and the TCRdb table lists in-frame clones only, not all of them. The sample holds roughly 23,000 clones, 75% to 95% seen once. The chain carries TRBV7-9 and TRBJ1-3, with TRBD1 matching over 7 bases. The material was CD4+ T cells from peripheral blood mononuclear cells, obtained in the third trimester of pregnancy. The source of this sequence is a female donor in good health, enrolled as a control in a pregnancy study. The CDR3 DNA follows: TGTGCCAGCAGCGACAGGGAATCTGGAAACACCATATATTTT. Translating gives CASSDRESGNTIYF.